The next 16 T cell receptor beta chains were all read from a single sample in a study of blood T cell repertoires in COVID-19. Using immunoSEQ multiplex PCR, the repertoire was profiled, and TCRdb retains in-frame clones only, with some absent. The sample consists of 210,000 or so clones, 70% to 90% of them appearing once. Sequenced: peripheral blood. The origin of the receptors is a woman aged 40 to 49 with acute or convalescent COVID-19.

J is TRBJ1-5 and V is TRBV28; D is ambiguous. This CDR3 is 14 amino acids long. Deletions cut 11 bases from V and 7 bases from J, with 21 bases between. The V gene's germline CDR1 is MDHEN and CDR2 SYDVKM. The CDR3: CAHSRPGIWQPQHF. The CDR3 coding sequence is TGTGCCCACTCCCGGCCCGGGATATGGCAGCCCCAGCATTTT.

V is TRBV5-1 and J is TRBJ2-5; 7 positions agree with TRBD2. Germline trimming cut 3 bases from V and 0 bases from J; bases unmatched to any gene: 5. The CDR3 has 15 residues. In germline, CDR1 is SGHRS, CDR2 YFSETQ. CDR3 coding DNA: TGCGCCAGCAGCTGGGGGGGGAAGTACCAAGAGACCCAGTACTTC. Translating it yields CASSWGGKYQETQYF.

The V and J genes are TRBV19 and TRBJ1-5, with TRBD1 matching over 7 bases. Germline V CDR1 and CDR2: LNHDA, SQIVND (reference sequence). There are 18 residues in the CDR3. The V segment lost 2 bases and the J segment 6 bases; nucleotides outside the gene matches: 16. The CDR3 here is CASSIPLDRVDLPQPQHF. The CDR3 region has the DNA TGTGCCAGTAGTATACCCCTAGACAGGGTAGATCTGCCTCAGCCCCAGCATTTT.

This clone was recorded once. V and J are TRBV12-5 and TRBJ2-3; 8 bases align to TRBD2. Germline CDR1 is LGHNT and CDR2 is FRNRAP. The V and J ends lost 1 base and 7 bases, in that order; junction bases with no gene match: 7. The length of the CDR3 is 15 residues. The chain's CDR3 is CASGLGTGGAYTQYF. The CDR3 DNA is TGTGCTAGTGGTTTGGGAACCGGGGGGGCCTATACGCAGTATTTT.

The CDR3 bases are TGTGCCAGCAGCCAAGCGGAGAGCTCCTACAATGAGCAGTTCTTC. Translated, it gives CASSQAESSYNEQFF. The chain links TRBV3-1 (or the pseudogene TRBV3-2) to TRBJ2-1; D gene uncertain. Germline V gives CDR1 LGHDT, CDR2 YNNKEL (reference sequence). The CDR3 loop spans 15 amino acids. Trimming removed 1 base from V and 0 bases from J, with 7 bases in between.

The V and J genes are TRBV24-1 and TRBJ2-2; no reliable D call. CDR1 and CDR2 (germline): KGHDR, SFDVKD. Trimming cost V 3 bases and J 1 base, with 11 bases left between them. The CDR3 length is 16 residues. The CDR3 loop is CATSDNAVGNTGELFF. CDR3 in DNA: TGTGCCACCAGTGATAATGCGGTTGGGAACACCGGGGAGCTGTTTTTT.

The chain has TRBV2 and TRBJ2-7; the D gene is possibly TRBD1 (6 bases). The CDR3 length is 12 residues. CDR1 and CDR2 (germline): SNHLY, FYNNEI. Trimming stripped 6 bases from V and 2 bases from J, with 8 bases between. As DNA, the CDR3 is TGTGCCAGCAGCCGGACAGCCTACGAGCAGTACGTC. Translated, it gives CASSRTAYEQYV.

This chain connects TRBV27 to TRBJ1-6; 8 nucleotides line up with TRBD1. The CDR3 runs to 13 residues. The V and J ends lost 9 bases and 6 bases, in that order; junction bases with no gene match: 4. The germline CDR1 and CDR2 sequences are MNHEY and SMNVEV (reference sequence). This CDR3 reads CASTGTGNSPLHF. As DNA, the CDR3 is TGTGCCAGTACAGGGACAGGTAATTCACCCCTCCACTTT.

The V gene is TRBV6-1, the J gene TRBJ1-2; TRBD1 might be the D (5 bases). V lost 5 bases, J lost 4 bases, and 17 bases lay in between. Germline loops: CDR1 MNHNS, CDR2 SASEGT. CDR3 size: 15 residues. CDR3 bases: TGTGCCAGCAGTCCCTCCCCGGGGGGAATCTATGGCTACACCTTC. This codes for CASSPSPGGIYGYTF.

V and J are TRBV4-2 and TRBJ2-3; 7 bases fit TRBD2. Per the germline V gene, CDR1 is LGHNA and CDR2 is YNFKEQ. Trimming at V came to 2 bases and at J to 0 bases, leaving 5 bases not matched to a gene. The CDR3 has 16 amino acids. For the CDR3, the DNA is TGTGCCAGCAGCCAATCGCGGGGGACTAGCACAGATACGCAGTATTTT. Translation gives CASSQSRGTSTDTQYF.

The chain links TRBV7-3 to TRBJ2-3; 7 nucleotides agree with TRBD1. This CDR3 contains 13 residues. Germline CDR1 reads SGHTA; CDR2 reads FQGTGA. V shed 4 bases, J shed 5 bases, and the junction held 3 bases outside the gene matches. CDR3 DNA: TGTGCCAGCAGCTCACAGGGGCAAGATACGCAGTATTTT. Translating gives CASSSQGQDTQYF.

The chain is built from TRBV10-3 and TRBJ1-1, with no clear D. Per the germline V gene, CDR1 is ENHRY and CDR2 is SYGVKD. Trimming removed 2 bases from V and 3 bases from J, with 13 bases in between. CDR3 length: 15 residues. DNA of the CDR3: TGTGCCATCAGTGAGCCTTACCGCCGAGACACTGAAGCTTTCTTT. As protein: CAISEPYRRDTEAFF.

The V call is TRBV7-3, the J call TRBJ1-1; TRBD1 aligns across 8 bases. Germline values: CDR1 SGHTA, CDR2 FQGTGA. CDR3 length: 14 amino acids. The V segment lost 7 bases and the J segment 3 bases; nucleotides outside the gene matches: 7. The CDR3 loop is CASTLYRGDTEAFF. The CDR3 DNA reads TGTGCCAGCACCCTATACAGGGGGGACACTGAAGCTTTCTTT.

The chain uses TRBV7-9 and TRBJ2-5; the match to TRBD1 covers 7 bases. This CDR3 has 14 residues. The germline gives CDR1 SEHNR, CDR2 FQNEAQ (reference sequence). V lost 4 bases, J lost 7 bases, and 9 bases stayed unmatched. The CDR3 DNA reads as TGTGCCAGCAGCTCGACAGGGCCACAGGGGACCCAGTACTTC. Translating gives CASSSTGPQGTQYF. The full variable domain, with the rest looked up from reference TRBV7-9 and TRBJ2-5, is DTGVSQNPRHKITKRGQNVTFRCDPISEHNRLYWYRQTLGQGPEFLTYFQNEAQLEKSRLLSDRFSAERPKGSFSTLEIQRTEQGDSAMYLCASSSTGPQGTQYFGPGTRLLVL.

The V and J genes are TRBV19 and TRBJ2-5; 9 bases fit TRBD2. Germline lookup yields CDR1 LNHDA and CDR2 SQIVND (reference sequence). The CDR3 runs to 13 residues. This CDR3 reads CATTSGGLETQYF. DNA for the CDR3: TGTGCGACGACGAGCGGGGGGTTAGAGACCCAGTACTTC.

This chain links TRBV24-1 with TRBJ2-1, with 7 nucleotides matching TRBD1. This CDR3 is 14 amino acids long. Germline loops: CDR1 KGHDR, CDR2 SFDVKD. The V segment lost 6 bases and the J segment 4 bases; nucleotides outside the gene matches: 5. CDR3 amino acids: CATSRGRGYNEQFF. CDR3 in DNA: TGTGCCACCAGTAGGGGGCGCGGATACAATGAGCAGTTCTTC.